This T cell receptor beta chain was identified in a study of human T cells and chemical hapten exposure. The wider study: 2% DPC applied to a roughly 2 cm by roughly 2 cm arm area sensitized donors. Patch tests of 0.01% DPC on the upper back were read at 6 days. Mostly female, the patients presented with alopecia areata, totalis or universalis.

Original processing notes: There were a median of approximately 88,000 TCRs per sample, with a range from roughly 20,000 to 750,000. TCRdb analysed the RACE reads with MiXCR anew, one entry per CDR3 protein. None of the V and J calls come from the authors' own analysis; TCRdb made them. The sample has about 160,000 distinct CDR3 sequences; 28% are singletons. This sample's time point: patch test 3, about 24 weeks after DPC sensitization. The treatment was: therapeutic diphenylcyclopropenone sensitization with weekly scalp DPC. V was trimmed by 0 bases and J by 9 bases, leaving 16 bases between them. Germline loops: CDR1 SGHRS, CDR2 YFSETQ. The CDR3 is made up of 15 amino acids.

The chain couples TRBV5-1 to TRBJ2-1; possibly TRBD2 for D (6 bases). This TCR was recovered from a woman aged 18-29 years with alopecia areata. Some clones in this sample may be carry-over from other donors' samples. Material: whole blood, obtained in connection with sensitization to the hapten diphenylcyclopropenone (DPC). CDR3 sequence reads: CASSLGLEVISEQFF. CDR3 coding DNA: TGCGCCAGCAGCTTGGGACTAGAAGTTATAAGTGAGCAGTTCTTC.